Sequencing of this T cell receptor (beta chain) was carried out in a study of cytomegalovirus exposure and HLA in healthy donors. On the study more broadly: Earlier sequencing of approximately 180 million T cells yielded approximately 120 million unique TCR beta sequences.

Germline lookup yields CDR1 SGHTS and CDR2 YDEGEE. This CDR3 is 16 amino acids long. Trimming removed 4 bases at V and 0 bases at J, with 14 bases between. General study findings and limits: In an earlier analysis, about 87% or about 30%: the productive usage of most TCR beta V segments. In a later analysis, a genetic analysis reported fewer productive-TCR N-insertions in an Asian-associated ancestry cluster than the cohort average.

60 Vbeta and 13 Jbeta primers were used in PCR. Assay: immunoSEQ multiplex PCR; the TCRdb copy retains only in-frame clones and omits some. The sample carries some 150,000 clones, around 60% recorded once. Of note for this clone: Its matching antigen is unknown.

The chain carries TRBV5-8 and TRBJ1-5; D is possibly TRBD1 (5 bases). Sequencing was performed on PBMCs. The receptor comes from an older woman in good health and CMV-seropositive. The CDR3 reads CASSRQFLYSNQPQHF. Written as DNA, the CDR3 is TGTGCCAGCAGCCGACAGTTTTTATATAGCAATCAGCCCCAGCATTTT.